This entry lists 20 T cell receptor beta chains sequenced from one sample in a study of regulatory T cells in long-lasting Graves disease. Building of the TCR beta libraries involved iRepertoire HTBI primers and Arm-PCR of CDR3 regions. TCRdb re-derived calls from the multiplex PCR reads in MiXCR, one entry per CDR3 protein. Here the sample spans hundreds of thousands of distinct CDR3 sequences, over 15% being singletons. The sample's time point: newly diagnosed GD, antithyroid drugs for less than 3 months. The TCR library was made from RNA extracted from PBMCs. These same data were also listed under a study on T cells in Graves' hyperthyroidism and ophthalmopathy.

This material consisted of peripheral blood mononuclear cells (PBMCs), taken at new diagnosis, from a patient treated with antithyroid drugs. The receptors originated from a woman aged 25-40 years with Graves disease.

In nucleotides, the CDR3 is TGTGCCACCAGTGATTCGCCTGGACTAGCGGGAAGCACAGATACGCAGTATTTT. As protein: CATSDSPGLAGSTDTQYF. The chain is built from TRBV24-1 and TRBJ2-3; the match to TRBD2 covers 12 bases. The CDR3 loop spans 18 amino acids. The germline CDR1 and CDR2 sequences are KGHDR and SFDVKD. The J segment lost 0 bases and the V segment lost 2 bases, leaving 5 bases of the junction unmatched.

This clonotype has a handful of counts. V gene TRBV30 combines with J gene TRBJ1-2; no definite D call. The germline V gene has CDR1 GTSNPN and CDR2 SVGIG (reference sequence). The CDR3 is 12 residues long. V was clipped by 3 bases and J by 11 bases, with 16 bases between them. The chain's CDR3 is CAWSPVAPAYTF. CDR3 DNA: TGTGCCTGGAGCCCCGTGGCACCCGCTTACACCTTC.

This clonotype was observed at least ten times. The chain combines TRBV20-1 with TRBJ2-1, with 9 bases aligning to TRBD2. This CDR3 is built from 16 residues. The trim removed 1 base at V and 0 bases at J, leaving 4 bases unmatched. Per germline, CDR1 DFQATT and CDR2 SNEGSKA (reference sequence). CDR3 residues: CSARVRGGASYNEQFF. The CDR3 region has the DNA TGCAGTGCTAGAGTCCGCGGGGGGGCCTCCTACAATGAGCAGTTCTTC.

About this clonotype: Being one base from a much bigger clone, this may be a read error. The rearrangement uses TRBV28 and TRBJ2-2, with 8 bases that match TRBD2. Germline lookup yields CDR1 MDHEN and CDR2 SYDVKM. This CDR3 spans 19 amino acids. Here the CDR3 reads CAGSVKPPTSASETGELFF. Here the CDR3 DNA reads TGTGCCGGCAGCGTAAAACCCCCGACTAGCGCGAGTGAAACCGGGGAGCTGTTTTTT.

Many counts were recorded for this clonotype. The chain carries TRBV18 and TRBJ1-1, with D possibly being TRBD1 (6 bases). Germline lookup yields CDR1 KGHSH and CDR2 LQKENI. Trimming stripped 3 bases from V and 4 bases from J, with 15 bases between. CDR3 length equals 15 residues. CDR3 loop: CASSPVAGEGTEAFF. For the CDR3, the DNA is TGTGCCAGCTCACCCGTGGCAGGGGAGGGCACTGAAGCTTTCTTT.

This clonotype was counted a few times. The gene calls are TRBV6-1 and TRBJ2-5; 7 bases map to TRBD2. Losses at the gene ends were 10 bases for V and 1 base for J; bases not matched to a gene: 6. Per the germline V gene, CDR1 is MNHNS and CDR2 is SASEGT. CDR3 size: 13 residues. This CDR3 is CANRASGQETQYF. For the CDR3, the DNA is TGTGCCAACCGGGCTAGCGGCCAAGAGACCCAGTACTTC.

This clonotype showed up many times. J is TRBJ2-4 and V is TRBV6-1, with 7 bases aligning to TRBD1. The CDR3 runs to 14 residues. V was clipped by 7 bases and J by 5 bases; unmatched bases: 8. Germline V gene sequence: CDR1 MNHNS, CDR2 SASEGT. This CDR3 is CASNLDRAENIQYF. CDR3 bases: TGTGCCAGCAACCTAGACAGGGCGGAAAACATTCAGTACTTC.

About this clonotype: Just one base apart from a much larger clone, this may be a read error. The chain employs TRBV7-2 and TRBJ1-5, with 9 bases that match TRBD1. Trimming removed 5 bases from V and 9 bases from J; junction bases left unmatched: 8. CDR3 length: 14 amino acids. The germline V gene has CDR1 SGHTA and CDR2 FQGNSA. The CDR3 protein is CASSTGGLDRPQHF. CDR3 in DNA: TGTGCCAGCAGCACAGGGGGCCTGGATCGGCCCCAGCATTTT. The whole variable domain, filled in from reference TRBV7-2 and TRBJ1-5, reads GAGVSQSPSNKVTEKGKDVELRCDPISGHTALYWYRQSLGQGLEFLIYFQGNSAPDKSGLPSDRFSAERTGGSVSTLTIQRTQQEDSAVYLCASSTGGLDRPQHFGDGTRLSIL.

This clonotype was counted ten times or more. V is TRBV7-2 and J is TRBJ2-3; a possible D gene is TRBD2 (6 bases). Germline assignment: CDR1 SGHTA and CDR2 FQGNSA. This CDR3 region has 13 residues. V shed 3 bases and J shed 7 bases, with 11 bases lying between them. This CDR3 is CASSLPSVNTQYF. The CDR3 nucleotides read TGTGCCAGCAGCTTGCCTAGCGTAAATACGCAGTATTTT.

In its sample, this clonotype was seen many times. The chain couples TRBV12-3 or TRBV12-4 to TRBJ1-2, with D uncertain. Trimming took off 6 bases at V and 1 base at J, with 9 bases between the two ends. The CDR3 runs to 13 residues. The chain's CDR3 is CASSRTNNYGYTF. The CDR3 nucleotides are TGTGCCAGCAGCCGCACCAATAACTATGGCTACACCTTC.

This clonotype has only a few counts. The chain carries TRBV19 and TRBJ1-1, with 7 bases that match TRBD1. Germline loops: CDR1 LNHDA, CDR2 SQIVND (reference sequence). The CDR3 consists of 13 residues. The V and J ends lost 6 bases and 4 bases, in that order; junction bases with no gene match: 5. Here the CDR3 DNA reads TGTGCCAGTAGCGGCAGGGGGTTCACTGAAGCTTTCTTT. This encodes CASSGRGFTEAFF.

The chain employs TRBV20-1 and TRBJ2-7; TRBD1 matches 8 bases. The V gene end was trimmed by 3 bases and the J gene end by 4 bases; junction bases not matched to a gene: 2. Germline V CDR1 and CDR2: DFQATT, SNEGSKA (reference sequence). The CDR3 covers 12 residues. The CDR3 here is CSASNRGYEQYF. The CDR3 bases are TGCAGTGCTAGTAACAGGGGGTACGAGCAGTACTTC.

The chain links TRBV4-1 to TRBJ2-1; 7 nucleotides match TRBD2. CDR1 is MGHRA and CDR2 is YSYEKL in the germline V gene. The length of the CDR3 is 18 residues. V dropped 2 bases and J dropped 0; count of bases not matched to a gene: 10. The CDR3, as DNA: TGCGCCAGCAGCCAACTCTATCAGGGCGGGAGCTCCTACAATGAGCAGTTCTTC. Protein sequence: CASSQLYQGGSSYNEQFF.

This chain links TRBV7-2 with TRBJ2-3; D may be TRBD1 (5 bases). Trimming took 2 bases from V and 7 from J, leaving 16 bases between them. This CDR3 region has 15 residues. Germline CDR1 reads SGHTA; CDR2 reads FQGNSA. CDR3 protein: CASSLPGPRTNTQYF. CDR3 in DNA: TGTGCCAGCAGCTTACCCGGCCCCCGGACAAATACGCAGTATTTT.

The sample holds many counts of this clonotype. The chain uses TRBV2 and TRBJ2-7, with D possibly matching TRBD2 (5 bases). Germline CDR1 SNHLY, CDR2 FYNNEI. Trimming cost V 3 bases and J 1 base, with 7 bases left between them. CDR3 length: 13 amino acids. Here the CDR3 DNA reads TGTGCCAGCAGTGAGGAGGATTCCTACGAGCAGTACTTC. Amino acids: CASSEEDSYEQYF.

This clonotype was found many times. V gene TRBV20-1 combines with J gene TRBJ1-5; TRBD1 aligns across 7 bases. This CDR3 has 14 residues. The V and J ends lost 3 bases and 1 base, in that order; junction bases with no gene match: 3. Germline V lookup: CDR1 DFQATT, CDR2 SNEGSKA (reference sequence). CDR3 in amino acids: CSASVGGSNQPQHF. Here the CDR3 DNA reads TGCAGTGCTAGTGTAGGGGGCAGCAATCAGCCCCAGCATTTT.

The genes are TRBV18 and TRBJ2-1; 7 bases align to TRBD1. The CDR3 is 16 residues long. The V and J ends lost 3 bases and 5 bases, in that order; junction bases with no gene match: 10. Germline V gives CDR1 KGHSH, CDR2 LQKENI. CDR3 coding DNA: TGTGCCAGCTCACCTTCAGGGGGTACGTTTCACAATGAGCAGTTCTTC. Encoded protein: CASSPSGGTFHNEQFF.

The gene calls are TRBV10-2 and TRBJ1-1; TRBD1 aligns across 8 bases. CDR1 WSHSY and CDR2 SAAADI come from the germline V gene. The CDR3 loop spans 13 amino acids. J was trimmed by 8 bases and V by 5 bases; bases with no gene match: 7. Here the CDR3 reads CASSITGGGEAFF. CDR3 DNA sequence: TGCGCCAGCAGTATTACAGGGGGGGGAGAAGCTTTCTTT.

This clonotype showed up just a few times. The CDR3 loop is CSDPGGGESYEQYF. In DNA, the CDR3 is TGCAGCGATCCTGGGGGCGGCGAATCCTACGAGCAGTACTTC. The rearrangement joins TRBV29-1 to TRBJ2-7; D possibly corresponds to TRBD1 (6 bases). Trimming stripped 7 bases from V and 1 base from J, with 17 bases between. The V gene's germline CDR1 is SQVTM and CDR2 ANQGSEA. The CDR3 length is 14 residues.

A few counts support this clonotype. The genes are TRBV20-1 and TRBJ1-1; weak D call: TRBD1 (5 bases). The germline gives CDR1 DFQATT, CDR2 SNEGSKA (reference sequence). The germline V and J ends were trimmed by 6 bases and 0 bases, with 11 bases remaining between them. The CDR3 contains 13 residues. CDR3 in amino acids: CSASRGLNTEAFF. The CDR3 region has the DNA TGCAGTGCGTCGAGGGGTCTGAACACTGAAGCTTTCTTT.